Below, 20 T cell receptor beta chains from the same sample are listed, as sequenced in a study of beta chain features in type 1 diabetes. Sequenced material consisted of expressed TCRB transcripts (all of the isolated RNA was reverse transcribed). Here immunoSEQ multiplex PCR was the method, and the copy in TCRdb shows in-frame clones only, minus some. The sample contains around 300,000 clones, about 11% of which appear only once. The material sequenced was naive CD4+ T cells from blood. Receptors were obtained from a woman between 25 and 40 years old in good health.

This clone has more than one count but fewer than ten. V and J are TRBV7-2 and TRBJ1-1; 7 positions agree with TRBD1. This CDR3 spans 15 amino acids. Germline V gene data show CDR1 as SGHTA and CDR2 as FQGNSA. J lost 1 base, V lost 3 bases, and 5 bases had no gene match. The CDR3 DNA reads as TGTGCCAGCAGCTTGTCGACAGGGCAGAACACTGAAGCTTTCTTT. This translates into CASSLSTGQNTEAFF.

There are a few counts of this clone. The chain recombines TRBV7-9 with TRBJ1-4, with D possibly matching TRBD1 (6 bases). The V end was cut by 3 bases, the J end by 7 bases, with 18 bases between. CDR1 SEHNR and CDR2 FQNEAQ come from the germline V gene (reference sequence). This CDR3 is built from 16 residues. The CDR3 DNA reads TGTGCCAGCAGCTTCCGGACAGCCGGACTAGGTGAAAAACTGTTTTTT. As protein: CASSFRTAGLGEKLFF.

As for this clone: A junction boundary mismatches the germline segment, possibly from a read error. The chain links TRBV7-7 to TRBJ2-3; TRBD2 is a possible D gene (5 bases). Per germline, CDR1 SSHAT and CDR2 FNYEAQ (reference sequence). This CDR3 has 15 amino acids. In nucleotides, the CDR3 is TGTGCTAGCAGCCCGCTACTAGGTGGCACAGATACGCAGTATTTT. As protein: CASSPLLGGTDTQYF.

The chain joins TRBV10-3 to TRBJ2-3; the match to TRBD1 covers 10 bases. This CDR3 is built from 17 residues. J gave up 0 bases and V 4 bases, and 7 bases lay outside the gene matches. Germline V gene sequence: CDR1 ENHRY, CDR2 SYGVKD. The CDR3 bases are TGTGCCATCAGTGCTCAGCCGGGACAGGGGAGCACAGATACGCAGTATTTT. It specifies CAISAQPGQGSTDTQYF.

The chain recombines TRBV7-9 with TRBJ2-2; 14 bases line up with TRBD2. Per the germline V gene, CDR1 is SEHNR and CDR2 is FQNEAQ (reference sequence). The V segment lost 3 bases and the J segment 2 bases; nucleotides outside the gene matches: 5. CDR3 length: 18 amino acids. The CDR3 DNA sequence: TGTGCCAGCAGCTTCCCGGGACTAGCGGGAGCAAACACCGGGGAGCTGTTTTTT. Translated, it gives CASSFPGLAGANTGELFF.

Concerning this clone itself: Other DNA sequences from this sample encode an identical CDR3 as well. The V gene is TRBV7-3, the J gene TRBJ2-1; TRBD2 might be the D (5 bases). Germline values: CDR1 SGHTA, CDR2 FQGTGA. The CDR3 contains 15 residues. Deletions cut 3 bases from V and 4 bases from J, with 13 bases between. The CDR3 DNA is TGTGCCAGCAGCTTCAGGCTAGCAGAATACAATGAGCAGTTCTTC. Translating gives CASSFRLAEYNEQFF.

This clone was observed a few times. This chain joins TRBV25-1 and TRBJ2-3; TRBD1 aligns across 7 bases. Looked up from germline, CDR1 is MGHDK and CDR2 is SYGVNS. The CDR3 is 16 amino acids. Germline trimming cut 3 bases from V and 4 bases from J; bases unmatched to any gene: 10. As DNA, the CDR3 is TGTGCCAGCAGTGATGTACAGGGGATCGTTGCAGATACGCAGTATTTT. Translated: CASSDVQGIVADTQYF.

This clone was seen only a few times. The rearrangement joins TRBV19 to TRBJ1-2; tentative D call: TRBD1 (5 bases). V lost 9 bases to trimming and J lost 3 bases, with 8 bases between them. The germline CDR1 and CDR2 sequences are LNHDA and SQIVND (reference sequence). The CDR3 is 11 amino acids. The CDR3 region has the DNA TGTGCCAGCACGGGGGACTATGGCTACACCTTC. Encoded protein: CASTGDYGYTF.

The table lists this clone with a few counts. The CDR3 loop reads CASSSARYEQYF. Here the CDR3 DNA reads TGTGCCAGCAGCTCAGCCCGTTACGAGCAGTACTTC. V and J are TRBV7-2 and TRBJ2-7; D call uncertain. The CDR3 sequence is 12 residues long. Germline CDR1 reads SGHTA; CDR2 reads FQGNSA. V lost 4 bases and J lost 4, with 8 bases in between. The full variable domain, rest sourced from reference TRBV7-2 and TRBJ2-7, is GAGVSQSPSNKVTEKGKDVELRCDPISGHTALYWYRQSLGQGLEFLIYFQGNSAPDKSGLPSDRFSAERTGGSVSTLTIQRTQQEDSAVYLCASSSARYEQYFGPGTRLTVT.

A few counts support this clone. The chain joins TRBV6-6 to TRBJ2-5; 9 bases fit TRBD1. V was pared by 6 bases and J by 3 bases, with 8 bases of the junction left unmatched. Germline CDR1 and CDR2: MNHNY and SVGAGI (reference sequence). This CDR3 has 15 amino acids. CDR3 residues: CASRPPGQGEETQYF. In nucleotides, the CDR3 is TGTGCCAGCAGACCTCCGGGACAGGGAGAAGAGACCCAGTACTTC.

The chain carries TRBV14 and TRBJ2-3; D ambiguous. Germline V gene lookup returns CDR1 SGHDN and CDR2 FVKESK. This CDR3 region has 15 residues. Trimming removed 5 bases from V and 2 bases from J, with 14 bases in between. CDR3 nucleotide sequence: TGTGCCAGCAGCTTCGGTGTCATTAACACAGATACGCAGTATTTT. Its translation is CASSFGVINTDTQYF.

A few counts support this clone. The J gene is TRBJ1-1, the V gene TRBV6-5; D remains unclear. This CDR3 comprises 14 residues. Trimming cost V 0 bases and J 7 bases, with 12 bases left between them. Germline lookup yields CDR1 MNHEY and CDR2 SVGAGI. CDR3 protein: CASSYSTSGGEAFF. The DNA for the CDR3 is TGTGCCAGCAGTTACTCGACAAGCGGCGGTGAAGCTTTCTTT.

The chain couples TRBV29-1 to TRBJ2-1, with 9 bases identical to TRBD2. The CDR3 totals 14 residues. Trimming took 6 bases from V and 8 from J; bases not matched to a gene: 11. Germline V gene data show CDR1 as SQVTM and CDR2 as ANQGSEA. The DNA of the CDR3 is TGCAGCGTGGAGGACGGGCGGGAGGGCGATGAGCAGTTCTTC. It encodes CSVEDGREGDEQFF.

This clone was counted a few times. The chain has TRBV5-1 and TRBJ2-1; 13 bases are shared with TRBD2. Unmatched junction bases numbered 5, after V lost 3 bases and J lost 8 bases. CDR1 is SGHRS and CDR2 is YFSETQ in the germline V gene. This CDR3 region has 15 residues. The CDR3 DNA reads as TGCGCCAGCAGCTCCATCGGACTAGCGGGAGATGAGCAGTTCTTC. It translates to CASSSIGLAGDEQFF.

CDR3 coding DNA: TGTGCCGCAATGGGCAGGGGGTTAAATCAGCCCCAGCATTTT. It specifies CAAMGRGLNQPQHF. The chain combines TRBV30 with TRBJ1-5; TRBD1 matches at 7 bases. The CDR3 spans 14 residues. The germline V gene has CDR1 GTSNPN and CDR2 SVGIG (reference sequence). Trimming at V came to 8 bases and at J to 4 bases, leaving 11 bases not matched to a gene.

This clone was picked up a small number of times. The chain is built from TRBV7-2 and TRBJ2-1, with 8 nucleotides matching TRBD2. Germline V gives CDR1 SGHTA, CDR2 FQGNSA. This CDR3 contains 14 residues. With V trimmed by 3 bases and J by 9 bases, 7 bases remained unmatched. The CDR3 coding sequence is TGTGCCAGCAGCTTTGCCAGGGCGGGGGGTGAGCAGTTCTTC. It codes for CASSFARAGGEQFF.

J is TRBJ2-1 and V is TRBV21-1; the table's TRBD2 call for D was not verified on the DNA. TRBV21-1 is tagged as a pseudogene. The CDR3 spans 15 residues. CDR3 sequence (DNA): TGTGCCAGCAGCAAAGTCCCGCGGGACCGCAATGAGCAGTTCTTC. It encodes CASSKVPRDRNEQFF.

The table lists this clone with a few counts. This chain connects TRBV29-1 to TRBJ2-7, with 9 nucleotides matching TRBD1. J was trimmed by 4 bases and V by 5 bases; bases with no gene match: 3. The CDR3 runs to 12 residues. Germline assignment: CDR1 SQVTM and CDR2 ANQGSEA. The CDR3 spells CSVRTGVYEQYF. The CDR3 DNA follows: TGCAGCGTTCGGACAGGGGTGTACGAGCAGTACTTC.

This clone came up a few times. The chain is built from TRBV7-9 and TRBJ1-2; tentative D call: TRBD1 (6 bases). The CDR3 totals 14 residues. V dropped 0 bases and J dropped 4 bases, with 9 bases sitting between them. Per the germline V gene, CDR1 is SEHNR and CDR2 is FQNEAQ (reference sequence). The CDR3 DNA follows: TGTGCCAGCAGCTTAGCGCAGGGGAGCTATGGCTACACCTTC. Protein product: CASSLAQGSYGYTF.

This clone was observed a handful of times. The chain employs TRBV4-3 and TRBJ2-1; a possible D gene is TRBD1 (6 bases). With 0 bases removed from V and 8 bases from J, the gap between germline ends came to 14 bases. Germline CDR1 LGHNA, CDR2 YSLEER. The CDR3 has 15 residues. The CDR3 coding sequence is TGCGCCAGCAGCCAAGAACAGGGTTCTTCCTATGAGCAGTTCTTC. Its protein is CASSQEQGSSYEQFF.